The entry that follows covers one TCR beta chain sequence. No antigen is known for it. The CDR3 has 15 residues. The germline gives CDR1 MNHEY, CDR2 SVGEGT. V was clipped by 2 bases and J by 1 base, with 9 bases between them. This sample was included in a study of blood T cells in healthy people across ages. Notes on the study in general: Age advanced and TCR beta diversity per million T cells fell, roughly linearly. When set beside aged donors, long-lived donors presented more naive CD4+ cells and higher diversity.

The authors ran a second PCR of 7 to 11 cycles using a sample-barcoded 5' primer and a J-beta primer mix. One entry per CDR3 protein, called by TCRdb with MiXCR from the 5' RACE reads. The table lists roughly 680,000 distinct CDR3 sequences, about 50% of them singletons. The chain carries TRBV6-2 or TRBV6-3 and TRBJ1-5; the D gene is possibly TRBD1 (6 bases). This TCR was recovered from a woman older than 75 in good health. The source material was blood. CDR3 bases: TGTGCCAGCAGTTACACGGGGGCGAGCAATCAGCCCCAGCATTTT. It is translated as CASSYTGASNQPQHF.